The 13 T cell receptor beta chains below come from one sample, sequenced in a study of blood T cell repertoires in COVID-19 (dated by TCRdb to the early 2020s). Receptor libraries were prepared by the immunoSEQ multiplex PCR assay. The immuneACCESS repertoire file appears here via TCRdb, limited to in-frame rearrangements. These files lack a portion of the clones; in checked studies, under half of the deficit traces to unresolved V genes, and the cause of the others is not known. The sample includes some 350,000 clones, with around 88% observed a single time. The ten largest clones represent around 3% of the sample. Sequencing was performed on peripheral blood. The receptor source for this set is a man aged 30 to 39 with active or convalescent COVID-19.

The chain couples TRBV7-9 to TRBJ1-5; D is perhaps TRBD1 (6 bases). The CDR3 consists of 15 residues. Per the germline V gene, CDR1 is SEHNR and CDR2 is FQNEAQ (reference sequence). Trimming removed 5 bases at V and 5 bases at J, with 16 bases between. CDR3 sequence: CASSRGTGRDQPQHF. The CDR3 coding sequence is TGTGCCAGCAGCCGGGGAACAGGGAGGGATCAGCCCCAGCATTTT.

The chain uses TRBV7-2 and TRBJ2-2, with 9 bases lining up with TRBD1. The CDR3 is 15 amino acids. Germline V gene lookup returns CDR1 SGHTA and CDR2 FQGNSA. The ends lost 1 base at V and 7 bases at J; junction bases unmatched: 4. CDR3 protein: CASSLDRGRFGELFF. The CDR3 DNA reads as TGTGCCAGCAGCTTAGACAGGGGGCGTTTCGGGGAGCTGTTTTTT.

In nucleotides, the CDR3 is TGCAGCGCCAAGCCAGGGGGCGATGGCTACACCTTC. The encoded protein is CSAKPGGDGYTF. The V and J genes are TRBV29-1 and TRBJ1-2, with 8 nucleotides matching TRBD1. Trimming cost V 7 bases and J 6 bases; bases outside gene matches: 7. CDR1 is SQVTM, CDR2 ANQGSEA, per germline. This CDR3 contains 12 residues.

The V and J genes are TRBV7-7 and TRBJ2-5, with 9 positions matching TRBD1. With 3 bases clipped from V and 2 bases from J, the junction kept 7 bases outside the gene matches. CDR3 size: 16 residues. CDR1 SSHAT and CDR2 FNYEAQ come from the germline V gene (reference sequence). CDR3 sequence reads: CASSLGGQGGQETQYF. The CDR3 DNA follows: TGTGCCAGCAGCTTGGGGGGACAGGGAGGGCAAGAGACCCAGTACTTC.

This chain joins TRBV7-6 and TRBJ2-6; TRBD2 is a possible D gene (6 bases). Germline V lookup: CDR1 SGHVS, CDR2 FNYEAQ. Trimming removed 5 bases from V and 0 bases from J, with 17 bases in between. The CDR3 consists of 18 residues. In DNA, the CDR3 is TGTGCCAGCAGCCCCGGGATAGCGGTCTTCTCTGGGGCCAACGTCCTGACTTTC. Protein sequence: CASSPGIAVFSGANVLTF. Combining the CDR3 with reference TRBV7-6 and TRBJ2-6 gives the whole variable domain GAGVSQSPRYKVTKRGQDVALRCDPISGHVSLYWYRQALGQGPEFLTYFNYEAQQDKSGLPNDRFSAERPEGSISTLTIQRTEQRDSAMYRCASSPGIAVFSGANVLTFGAGSRLTVL.

This chain connects TRBV2 to TRBJ1-1; D possibly corresponds to TRBD1 (6 bases). CDR3 length: 16 residues. Germline V gives CDR1 SNHLY, CDR2 FYNNEI. The germline V and J ends were trimmed by 5 bases and 3 bases, with 19 bases remaining between them. This chain's CDR3 is CASSQIGAGAYTEAFF. The CDR3 region has the DNA TGTGCCAGCAGTCAGATTGGTGCGGGGGCTTACACTGAAGCTTTCTTT.

V usage is TRBV9 and J usage is TRBJ2-1; D gene ambiguous. In germline, CDR1 is SGDLS, CDR2 YYNGEE. The CDR3 contains 16 residues. V was cut by 2 bases and J by 4 bases, with 16 bases left in between. CDR3 amino acids: CASSVLGSASYNEQFF. In DNA, the CDR3 is TGTGCCAGCAGCGTTTTAGGCTCAGCGTCGTACAATGAGCAGTTCTTC.

On this clone: The same CDR3 also results from other DNA sequences found in this sample. The chain carries TRBV7-9 and TRBJ2-2; D is uncertain. This CDR3 comprises 14 residues. Germline assignment: CDR1 SEHNR and CDR2 FQNEAQ (reference sequence). V dropped 1 base and J dropped 2 bases, with 5 bases sitting between them. DNA of the CDR3: TGTGCCAGCAGCTTAGGAGGAAACACCGGGGAGCTGTTTTTT. This gives the protein CASSLGGNTGELFF.

This clone has only a few counts. This rearrangement joins TRBV12-3 or TRBV12-4 to TRBJ2-7, with D maybe TRBD2 (7 bases). This CDR3 spans 13 amino acids. V gave up 3 bases and J gave up 5 bases, with 11 bases separating them. The CDR3 loop reads CASSLAGADEQYF. CDR3 DNA: TGTGCCAGCAGTTTGGCGGGGGCGGACGAGCAGTACTTC.

The CDR3 bases are TGTGCCAGTAGTACCGGACAGGGTAGTACCGGGGAGCTGTTTTTT. Translation gives CASSTGQGSTGELFF. The V gene is TRBV19, the J gene TRBJ2-2; 8 nucleotides line up with TRBD1. Germline V gene data show CDR1 as LNHDA and CDR2 as SQIVND (reference sequence). The trim removed 4 bases at V and 5 bases at J, leaving 6 bases unmatched. The CDR3 spans 15 residues.

This clone was found once. Given a much more abundant clone one base away, this may be a read error. V and J are TRBV11-2 and TRBJ1-1; possibly TRBD1 for D (5 bases). The germline V gene has CDR1 SGHAT and CDR2 FQNNGV. The CDR3 extends over 13 amino acids. V was pared by 2 bases and J by 1 base, with 5 bases between. The CDR3 DNA is TGTGCCAGCAGCTTACAGGGGAACACTGAAGCTTTCTTT. It is translated as CASSLQGNTEAFF.

This chain uses TRBV5-6 with TRBJ2-3, with D possibly TRBD1 on 6 matching bases. Trimming removed 2 bases from V and 0 bases from J, with 7 bases in between. The CDR3 runs 14 residues. Per the germline V gene, CDR1 is SGHDT and CDR2 is YYEEEE. The DNA of the CDR3 is TGTGCCAGCAGCTTCGGGACAAGCACAGATACGCAGTATTTT. It translates to CASSFGTSTDTQYF.

The chain employs TRBV2 and TRBJ2-2, with 7 bases matching TRBD2. Germline V CDR1 and CDR2: SNHLY, FYNNEI. J was trimmed by 5 bases and V by 7 bases; bases with no gene match: 10. This CDR3 comprises 15 residues. The CDR3 protein is CASNLRGLQTGELFF. Written as DNA, the CDR3 is TGTGCCAGCAATTTGAGGGGACTACAGACCGGGGAGCTGTTTTTT.